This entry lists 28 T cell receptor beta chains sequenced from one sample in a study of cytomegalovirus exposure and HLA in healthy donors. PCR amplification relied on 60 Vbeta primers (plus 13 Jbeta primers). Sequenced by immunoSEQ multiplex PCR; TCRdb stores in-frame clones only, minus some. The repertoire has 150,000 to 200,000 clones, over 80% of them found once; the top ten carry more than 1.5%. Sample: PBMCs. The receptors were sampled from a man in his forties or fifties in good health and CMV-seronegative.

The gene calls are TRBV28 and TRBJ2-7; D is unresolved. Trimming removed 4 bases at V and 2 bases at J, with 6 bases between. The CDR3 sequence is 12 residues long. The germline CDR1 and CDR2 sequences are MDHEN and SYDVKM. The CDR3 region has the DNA TGTGCCAGCAGTTGGCAGACCTACGAGCAGTACTTC. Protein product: CASSWQTYEQYF.

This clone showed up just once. The CDR3 nucleotides are TGTGCCAGCAGCTTAGCAGCCAGGGGAGACGAGCAGTACTTC. It translates to CASSLAARGDEQYF. The chain links TRBV7-2 to TRBJ2-7, with D perhaps TRBD1 (6 bases). CDR3 length equals 14 residues. Trimming removed 0 bases at V and 5 bases at J, with 11 bases between. The germline V gene has CDR1 SGHTA and CDR2 FQGNSA.

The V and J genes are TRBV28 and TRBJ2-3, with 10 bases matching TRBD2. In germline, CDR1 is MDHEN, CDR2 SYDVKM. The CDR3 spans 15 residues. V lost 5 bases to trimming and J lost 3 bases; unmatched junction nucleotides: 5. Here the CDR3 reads CASSLAGEFTDTQYF. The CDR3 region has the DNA TGTGCCAGCAGTCTAGCGGGAGAATTTACAGATACGCAGTATTTT.

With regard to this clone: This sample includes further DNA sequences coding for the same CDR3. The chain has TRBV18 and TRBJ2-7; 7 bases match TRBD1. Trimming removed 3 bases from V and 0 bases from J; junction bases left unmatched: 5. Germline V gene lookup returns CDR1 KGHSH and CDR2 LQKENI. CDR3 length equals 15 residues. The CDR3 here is CASSPRQGSSYEQYF. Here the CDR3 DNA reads TGTGCCAGCTCACCGCGACAGGGAAGCTCCTACGAGCAGTACTTC.

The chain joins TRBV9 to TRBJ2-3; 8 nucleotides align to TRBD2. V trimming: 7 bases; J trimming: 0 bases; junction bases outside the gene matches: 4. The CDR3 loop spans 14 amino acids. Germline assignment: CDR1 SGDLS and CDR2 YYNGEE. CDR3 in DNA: TGTGCCAGCGGGCGGACTAGCAGCACAGATACGCAGTATTTT. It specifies CASGRTSSTDTQYF.

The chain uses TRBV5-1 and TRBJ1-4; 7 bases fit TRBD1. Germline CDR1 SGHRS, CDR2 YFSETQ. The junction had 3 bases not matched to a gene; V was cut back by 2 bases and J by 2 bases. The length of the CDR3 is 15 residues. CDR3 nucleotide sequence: TGCGCCAGCAGCTTAACAGGGGAGACTAATGAAAAACTGTTTTTT. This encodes CASSLTGETNEKLFF. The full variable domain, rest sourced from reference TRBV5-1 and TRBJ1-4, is KAGVTQTPRYLIKTRGQQVTLSCSPISGHRSVSWYQQTPGQGLQFLFEYFSETQRNKGNFPGRFSGRQFSNSRSEMNVSTLELGDSALYLCASSLTGETNEKLFFGSGTQLSVL.

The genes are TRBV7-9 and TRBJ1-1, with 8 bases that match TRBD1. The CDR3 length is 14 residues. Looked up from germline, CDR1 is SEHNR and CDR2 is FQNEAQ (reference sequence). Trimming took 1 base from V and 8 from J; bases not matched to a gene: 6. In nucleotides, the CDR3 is TGTGCCAGCAGCTTAGGTCCCAGGGGGCAAGAAGCTTTCTTT. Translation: CASSLGPRGQEAFF.

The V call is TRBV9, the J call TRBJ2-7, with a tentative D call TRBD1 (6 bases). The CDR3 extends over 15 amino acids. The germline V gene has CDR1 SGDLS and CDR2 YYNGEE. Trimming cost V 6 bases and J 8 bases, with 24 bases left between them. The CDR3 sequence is CASTSQVDSTAKQYF. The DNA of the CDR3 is TGTGCCAGCACCAGTCAGGTGGACAGTACTGCCAAGCAGTACTTC.

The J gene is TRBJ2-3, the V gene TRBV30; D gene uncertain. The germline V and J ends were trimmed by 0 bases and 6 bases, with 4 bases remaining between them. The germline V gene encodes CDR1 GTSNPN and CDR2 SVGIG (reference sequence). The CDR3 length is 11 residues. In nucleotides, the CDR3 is TGTGCCTGGAGTGTACTCGATACGCAGTATTTT. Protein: CAWSVLDTQYF. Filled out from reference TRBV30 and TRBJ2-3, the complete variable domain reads SQTIHQWPATLVQPVGSPLSLECTVEGTSNPNLYWYRQAAGRGLQLLFYSVGIGQISSEVPQNLSASRPQDRQFILSSKKLLLSDSGFYLCAWSVLDTQYFGPGTRLTVL.

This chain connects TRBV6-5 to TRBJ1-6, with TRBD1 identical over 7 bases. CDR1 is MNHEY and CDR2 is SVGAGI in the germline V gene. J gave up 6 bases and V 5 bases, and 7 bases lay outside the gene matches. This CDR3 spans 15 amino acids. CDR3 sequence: CASSRNRDSNSPLHF. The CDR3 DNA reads TGTGCCAGCAGTCGAAACAGGGACAGTAATTCACCCCTCCACTTT.

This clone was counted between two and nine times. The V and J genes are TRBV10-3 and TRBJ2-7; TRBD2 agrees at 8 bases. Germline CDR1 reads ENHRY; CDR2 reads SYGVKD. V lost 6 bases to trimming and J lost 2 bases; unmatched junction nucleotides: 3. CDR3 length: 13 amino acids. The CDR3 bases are TGTGCCATCAGGCGGGGGGAAACCTACGAGCAGTACTTC. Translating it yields CAIRRGETYEQYF.

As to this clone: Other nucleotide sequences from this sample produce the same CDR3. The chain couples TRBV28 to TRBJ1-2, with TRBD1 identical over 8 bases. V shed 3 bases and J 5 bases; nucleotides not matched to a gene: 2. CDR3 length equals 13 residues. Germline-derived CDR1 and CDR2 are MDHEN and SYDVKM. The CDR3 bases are TGTGCCAGCAGTTTGGGACAGGCTTATGGCTACACCTTC. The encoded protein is CASSLGQAYGYTF.

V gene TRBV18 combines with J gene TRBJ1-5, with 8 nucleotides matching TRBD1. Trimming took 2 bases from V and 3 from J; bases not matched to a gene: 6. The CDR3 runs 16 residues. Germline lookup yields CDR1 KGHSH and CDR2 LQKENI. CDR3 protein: CASSPNAGGTNQPQHF. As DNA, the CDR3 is TGTGCCAGCTCACCAAATGCAGGGGGCACCAATCAGCCCCAGCATTTT.

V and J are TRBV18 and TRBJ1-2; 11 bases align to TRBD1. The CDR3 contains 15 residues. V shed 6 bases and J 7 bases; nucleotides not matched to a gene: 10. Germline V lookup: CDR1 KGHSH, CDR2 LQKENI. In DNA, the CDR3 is TGTGCCAGCTCCCTGGGCGGGGACAGGGGGACTGGCTACACCTTC. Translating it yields CASSLGGDRGTGYTF.

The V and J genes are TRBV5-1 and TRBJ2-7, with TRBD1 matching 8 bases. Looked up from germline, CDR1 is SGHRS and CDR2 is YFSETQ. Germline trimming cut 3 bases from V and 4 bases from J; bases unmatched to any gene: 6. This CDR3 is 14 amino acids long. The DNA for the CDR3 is TGCGCCAGCAGCTCCAGGGGGCGCGAATACGAGCAGTACTTC. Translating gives CASSSRGREYEQYF.

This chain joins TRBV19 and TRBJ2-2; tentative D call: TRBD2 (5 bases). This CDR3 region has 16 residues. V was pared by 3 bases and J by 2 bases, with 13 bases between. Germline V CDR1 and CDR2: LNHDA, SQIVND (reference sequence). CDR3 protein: CASSMGAGFNTGELFF. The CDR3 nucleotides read TGTGCCAGTAGTATGGGTGCGGGTTTCAACACCGGGGAGCTGTTTTTT.

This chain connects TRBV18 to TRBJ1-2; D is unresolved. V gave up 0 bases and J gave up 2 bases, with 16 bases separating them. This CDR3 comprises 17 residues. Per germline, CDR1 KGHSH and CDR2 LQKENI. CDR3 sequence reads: CASSPPSSTGTNYGYTF. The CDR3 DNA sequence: TGTGCCAGCTCACCACCGAGCTCGACGGGTACAAACTATGGCTACACCTTC.

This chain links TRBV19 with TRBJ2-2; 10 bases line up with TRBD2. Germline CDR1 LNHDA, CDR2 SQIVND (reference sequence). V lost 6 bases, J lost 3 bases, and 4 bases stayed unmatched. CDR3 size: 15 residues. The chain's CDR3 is CASRASGGDTGELFF. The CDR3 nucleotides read TGTGCCAGTAGGGCTAGCGGGGGAGACACCGGGGAGCTGTTTTTT.

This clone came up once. CDR3 protein: CASSPQIAGITGELFF. CDR3 DNA: TGTGCCAGCAGCCCCCAGATAGCGGGAATCACCGGGGAGCTGTTTTTT. V and J are TRBV9 and TRBJ2-2, with TRBD2 matching over 8 bases. V shed 4 bases, J shed 4 bases, and the junction held 9 bases outside the gene matches. The CDR3 has 16 amino acids. CDR1 is SGDLS, CDR2 YYNGEE, per germline.

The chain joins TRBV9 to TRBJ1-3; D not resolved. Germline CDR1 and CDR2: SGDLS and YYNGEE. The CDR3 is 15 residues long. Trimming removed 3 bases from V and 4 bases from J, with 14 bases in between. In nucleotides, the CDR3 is TGTGCCAGCAGCGCCCGAGGGCATGGGGGAAACACCATATATTTT. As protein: CASSARGHGGNTIYF.

The CDR3 is CASSPGLAGGNTQYF. The CDR3 DNA sequence: TGTGCCAGCAGCCCCGGACTAGCGGGGGGAAATACGCAGTATTTT. The chain employs TRBV11-2 and TRBJ2-3; 14 bases are shared with TRBD2. The germline CDR1 and CDR2 sequences are SGHAT and FQNNGV. There are 15 residues in the CDR3. J lost 7 bases, V lost 5 bases, and 5 bases had no gene match.

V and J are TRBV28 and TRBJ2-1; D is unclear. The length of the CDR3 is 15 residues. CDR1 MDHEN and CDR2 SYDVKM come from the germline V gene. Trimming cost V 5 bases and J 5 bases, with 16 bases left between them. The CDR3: CASSGRQIVNNEQFF. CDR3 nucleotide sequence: TGTGCCAGCAGTGGCCGTCAAATCGTAAACAATGAGCAGTTCTTC.

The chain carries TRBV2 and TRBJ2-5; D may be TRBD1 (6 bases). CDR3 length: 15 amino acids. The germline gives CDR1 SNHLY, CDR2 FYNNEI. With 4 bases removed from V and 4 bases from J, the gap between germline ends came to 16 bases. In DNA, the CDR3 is TGTGCCAGCAGTGTAAGGCAGGGGTCCGGAGAGACCCAGTACTTC. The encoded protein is CASSVRQGSGETQYF.

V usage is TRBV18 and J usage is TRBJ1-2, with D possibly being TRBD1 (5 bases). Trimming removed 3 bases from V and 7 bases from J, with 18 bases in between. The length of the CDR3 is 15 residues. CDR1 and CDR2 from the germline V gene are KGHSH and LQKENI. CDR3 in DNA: TGTGCCAGCTCACCTTCGGAGGGGCTACAAGGTGGCTACACCTTC. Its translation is CASSPSEGLQGGYTF.

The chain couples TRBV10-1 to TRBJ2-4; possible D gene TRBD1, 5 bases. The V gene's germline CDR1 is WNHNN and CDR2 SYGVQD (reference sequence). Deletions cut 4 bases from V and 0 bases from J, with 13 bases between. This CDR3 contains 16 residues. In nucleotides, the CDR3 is TGCGCCAGCAGTGTAACAGGCAAATTAGCCAAAAACATTCAGTACTTC. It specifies CASSVTGKLAKNIQYF.

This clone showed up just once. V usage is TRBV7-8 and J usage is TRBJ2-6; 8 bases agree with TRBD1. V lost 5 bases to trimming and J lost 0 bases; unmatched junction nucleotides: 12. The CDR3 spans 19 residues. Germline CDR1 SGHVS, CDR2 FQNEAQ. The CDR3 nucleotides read TGTGCCAGCAGCCCCCGGACAGGGTTCTCCCTCTCTGGGGCCAACGTCCTGACTTTC. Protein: CASSPRTGFSLSGANVLTF.

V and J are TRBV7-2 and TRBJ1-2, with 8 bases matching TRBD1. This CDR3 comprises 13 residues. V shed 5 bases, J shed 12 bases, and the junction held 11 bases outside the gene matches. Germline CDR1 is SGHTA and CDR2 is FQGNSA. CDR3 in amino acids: CASSPQGAFINTF. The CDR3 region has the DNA TGTGCCAGCAGCCCGCAGGGGGCCTTTATTAACACCTTC.

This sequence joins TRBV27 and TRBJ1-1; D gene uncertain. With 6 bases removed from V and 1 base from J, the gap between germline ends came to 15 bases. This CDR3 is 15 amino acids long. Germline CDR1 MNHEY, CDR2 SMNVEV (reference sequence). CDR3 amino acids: CASSRSEVPNTEAFF. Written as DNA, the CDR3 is TGTGCCAGCAGCCGTTCGGAGGTACCGAACACTGAAGCTTTCTTT.